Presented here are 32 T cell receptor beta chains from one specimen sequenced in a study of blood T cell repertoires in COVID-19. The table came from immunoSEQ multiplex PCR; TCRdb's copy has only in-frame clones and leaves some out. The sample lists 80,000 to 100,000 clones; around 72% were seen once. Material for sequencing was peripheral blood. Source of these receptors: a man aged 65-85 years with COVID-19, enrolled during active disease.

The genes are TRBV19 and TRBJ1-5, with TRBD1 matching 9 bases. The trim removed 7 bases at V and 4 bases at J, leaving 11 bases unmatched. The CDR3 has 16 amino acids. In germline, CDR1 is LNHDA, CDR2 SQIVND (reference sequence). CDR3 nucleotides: TGTGCCAGTACCCATAGAGGGACAGGGCTTAATCAGCCCCAGCATTTT. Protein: CASTHRGTGLNQPQHF.

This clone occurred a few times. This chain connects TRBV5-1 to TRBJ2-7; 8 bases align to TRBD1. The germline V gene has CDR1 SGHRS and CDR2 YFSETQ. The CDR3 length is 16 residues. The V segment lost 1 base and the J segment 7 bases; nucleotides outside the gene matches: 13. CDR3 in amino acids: CASSLRSGGDMEEQYF. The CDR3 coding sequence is TGCGCCAGCAGCTTGAGGTCAGGGGGCGATATGGAAGAGCAGTACTTC.

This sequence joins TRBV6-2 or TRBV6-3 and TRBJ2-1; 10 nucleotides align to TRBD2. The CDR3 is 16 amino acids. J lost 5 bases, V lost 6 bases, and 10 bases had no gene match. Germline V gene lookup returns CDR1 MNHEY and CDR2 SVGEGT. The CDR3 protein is CASSLISGRTNNEQFF. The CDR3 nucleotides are TGTGCCAGCAGCCTAATTAGCGGGAGGACGAACAATGAGCAGTTCTTC.

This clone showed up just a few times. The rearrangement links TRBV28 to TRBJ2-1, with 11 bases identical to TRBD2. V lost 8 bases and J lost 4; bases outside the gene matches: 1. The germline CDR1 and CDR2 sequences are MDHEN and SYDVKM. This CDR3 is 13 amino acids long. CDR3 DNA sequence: TGTGCCAGCCGGACTAGCGGGTACAATGAGCAGTTCTTC. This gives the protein CASRTSGYNEQFF.

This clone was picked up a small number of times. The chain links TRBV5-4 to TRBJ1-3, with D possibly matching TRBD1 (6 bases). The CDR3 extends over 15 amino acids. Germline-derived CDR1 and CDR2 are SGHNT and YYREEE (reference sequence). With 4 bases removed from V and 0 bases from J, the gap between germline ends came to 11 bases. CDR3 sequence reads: CASSRDRSSGNTIYF. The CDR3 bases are TGTGCCAGCAGCCGTGACAGGAGCTCTGGAAACACCATATATTTT.

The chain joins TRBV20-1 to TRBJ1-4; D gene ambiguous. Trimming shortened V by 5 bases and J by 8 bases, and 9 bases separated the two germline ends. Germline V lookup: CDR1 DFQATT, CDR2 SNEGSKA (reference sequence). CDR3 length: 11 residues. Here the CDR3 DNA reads TGCAGTGCTGGGCGAAGCGAAAAACTGTTTTTT. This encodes CSAGRSEKLFF.

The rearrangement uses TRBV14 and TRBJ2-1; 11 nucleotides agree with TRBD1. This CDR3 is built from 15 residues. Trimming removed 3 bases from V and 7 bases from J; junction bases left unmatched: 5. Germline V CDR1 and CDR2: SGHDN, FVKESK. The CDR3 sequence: CASSQDRGRENEQFF. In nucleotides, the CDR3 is TGTGCCAGCAGCCAGGACAGGGGGCGGGAGAATGAGCAGTTCTTC.

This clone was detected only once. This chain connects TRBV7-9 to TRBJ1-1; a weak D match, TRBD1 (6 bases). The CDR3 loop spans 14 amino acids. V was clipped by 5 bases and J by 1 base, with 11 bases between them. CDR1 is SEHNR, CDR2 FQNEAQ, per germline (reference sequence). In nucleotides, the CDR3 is TGTGCCAGCAGCCGGACAGCTCAGAACACTGAAGCTTTCTTT. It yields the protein CASSRTAQNTEAFF.

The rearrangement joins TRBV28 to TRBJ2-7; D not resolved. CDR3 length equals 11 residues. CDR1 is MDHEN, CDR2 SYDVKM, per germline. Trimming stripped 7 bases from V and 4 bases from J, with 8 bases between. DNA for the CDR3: TGTGCCAGCAACACACATTACGAGCAGTACTTC. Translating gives CASNTHYEQYF.

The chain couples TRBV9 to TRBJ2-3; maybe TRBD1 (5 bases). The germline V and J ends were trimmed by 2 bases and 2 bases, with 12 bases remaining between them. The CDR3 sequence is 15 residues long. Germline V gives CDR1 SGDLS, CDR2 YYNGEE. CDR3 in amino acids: CASSVIGDNTDTQYF. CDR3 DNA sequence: TGTGCCAGCAGCGTGATAGGGGATAACACAGATACGCAGTATTTT.

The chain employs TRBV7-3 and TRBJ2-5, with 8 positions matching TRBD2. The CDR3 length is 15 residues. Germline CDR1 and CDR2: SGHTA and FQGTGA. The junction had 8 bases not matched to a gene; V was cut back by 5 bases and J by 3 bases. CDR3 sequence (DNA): TGTGCCAGCAGCCGAGGGGGAGCGGGAGAAGAGACCCAGTACTTC. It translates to CASSRGGAGEETQYF.

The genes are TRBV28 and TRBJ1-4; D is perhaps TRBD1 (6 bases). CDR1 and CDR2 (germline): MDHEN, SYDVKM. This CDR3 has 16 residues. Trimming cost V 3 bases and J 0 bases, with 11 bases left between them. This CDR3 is CASSFRGTPTNEKLFF. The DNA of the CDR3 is TGTGCCAGCAGTTTCAGGGGAACCCCAACTAATGAAAAACTGTTTTTT.

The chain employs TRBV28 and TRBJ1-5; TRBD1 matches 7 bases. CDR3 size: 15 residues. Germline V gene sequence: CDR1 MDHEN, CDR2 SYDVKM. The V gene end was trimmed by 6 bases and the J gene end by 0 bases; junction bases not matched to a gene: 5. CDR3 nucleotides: TGTGCCAGCAGCTGGGACAGCTATAGCAATCAGCCCCAGCATTTT. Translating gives CASSWDSYSNQPQHF.

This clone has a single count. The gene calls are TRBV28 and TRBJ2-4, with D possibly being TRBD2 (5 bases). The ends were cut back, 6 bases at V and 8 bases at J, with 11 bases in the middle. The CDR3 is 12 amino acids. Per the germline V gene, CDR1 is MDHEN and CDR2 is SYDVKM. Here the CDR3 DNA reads TGTGCCAGCAGCTCCCGGGGAGACATTCAGTACTTC. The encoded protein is CASSSRGDIQYF.

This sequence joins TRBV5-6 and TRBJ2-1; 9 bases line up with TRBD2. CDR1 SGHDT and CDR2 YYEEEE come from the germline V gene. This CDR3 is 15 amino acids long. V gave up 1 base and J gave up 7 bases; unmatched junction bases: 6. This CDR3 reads CASSLRSGRRNEQFF. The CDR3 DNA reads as TGTGCCAGCAGCTTGAGAAGCGGGAGGAGGAATGAGCAGTTCTTC.

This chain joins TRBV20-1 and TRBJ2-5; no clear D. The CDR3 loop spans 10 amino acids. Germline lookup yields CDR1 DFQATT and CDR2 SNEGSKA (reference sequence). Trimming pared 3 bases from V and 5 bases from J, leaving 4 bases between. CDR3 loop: CSASPETQYF. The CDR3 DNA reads TGCAGTGCTAGCCCGGAGACCCAGTACTTC.

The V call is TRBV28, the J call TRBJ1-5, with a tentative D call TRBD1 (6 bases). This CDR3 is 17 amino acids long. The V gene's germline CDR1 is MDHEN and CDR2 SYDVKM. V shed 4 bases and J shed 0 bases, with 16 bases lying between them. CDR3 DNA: TGTGCCAGCAGTTCACATGGGACACAATATAGCAATCAGCCCCAGCATTTT. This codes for CASSSHGTQYSNQPQHF.

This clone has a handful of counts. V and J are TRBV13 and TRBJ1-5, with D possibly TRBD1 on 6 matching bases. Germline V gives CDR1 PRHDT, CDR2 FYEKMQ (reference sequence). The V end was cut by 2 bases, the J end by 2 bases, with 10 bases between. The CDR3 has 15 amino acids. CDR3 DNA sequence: TGTGCCAGCAGCTTAAGGGGGTTTGGCAATCAGCCCCAGCATTTT. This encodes CASSLRGFGNQPQHF.

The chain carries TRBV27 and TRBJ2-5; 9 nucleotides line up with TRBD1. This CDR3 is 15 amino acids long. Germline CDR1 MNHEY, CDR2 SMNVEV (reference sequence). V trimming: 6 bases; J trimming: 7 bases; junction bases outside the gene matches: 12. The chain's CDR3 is CASSPAGQGGGTQYF. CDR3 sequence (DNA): TGTGCCAGCAGCCCCGCGGGACAGGGAGGGGGGACCCAGTACTTC.

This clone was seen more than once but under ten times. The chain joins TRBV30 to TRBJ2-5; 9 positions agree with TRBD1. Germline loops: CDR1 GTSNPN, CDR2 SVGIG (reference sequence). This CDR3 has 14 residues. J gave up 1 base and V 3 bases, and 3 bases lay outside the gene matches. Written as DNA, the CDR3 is TGTGCCTGGAGCGGACAGGGGCCCCAAGAGACCCAGTACTTC. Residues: CAWSGQGPQETQYF.

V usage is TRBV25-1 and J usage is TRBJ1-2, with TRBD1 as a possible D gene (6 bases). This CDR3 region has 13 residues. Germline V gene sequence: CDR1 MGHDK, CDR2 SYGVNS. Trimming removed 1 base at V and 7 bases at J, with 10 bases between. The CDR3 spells CASSEFQGSGYTF. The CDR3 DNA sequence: TGTGCCAGCAGTGAATTTCAGGGGTCTGGCTACACCTTC.

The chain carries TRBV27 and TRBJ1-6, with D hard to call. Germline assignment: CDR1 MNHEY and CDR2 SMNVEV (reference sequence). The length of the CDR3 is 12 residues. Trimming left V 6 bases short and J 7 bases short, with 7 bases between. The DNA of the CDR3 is TGTGCCAGCAGCCCCGTGAATTCACCCCTCCACTTT. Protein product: CASSPVNSPLHF.

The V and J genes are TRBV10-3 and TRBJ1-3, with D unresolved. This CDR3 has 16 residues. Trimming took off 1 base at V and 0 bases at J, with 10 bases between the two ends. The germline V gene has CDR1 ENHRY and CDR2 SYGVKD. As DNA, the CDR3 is TGTGCCATCAGTGAGTATGAACTTCGCTCTGGAAACACCATATATTTT. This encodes CAISEYELRSGNTIYF.

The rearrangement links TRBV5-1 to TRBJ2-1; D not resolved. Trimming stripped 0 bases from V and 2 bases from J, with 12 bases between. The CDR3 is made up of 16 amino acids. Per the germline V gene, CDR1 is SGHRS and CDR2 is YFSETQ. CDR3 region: CASSLAAVAAYNEQFF. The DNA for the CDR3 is TGCGCCAGCAGCTTGGCCGCGGTAGCAGCCTACAATGAGCAGTTCTTC.

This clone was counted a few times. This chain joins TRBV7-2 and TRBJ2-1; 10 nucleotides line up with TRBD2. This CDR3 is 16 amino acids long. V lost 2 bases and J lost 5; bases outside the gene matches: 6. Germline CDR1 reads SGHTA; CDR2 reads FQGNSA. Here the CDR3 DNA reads TGTGCCAGCAGCTTATCTCCAGCGGGAGGGAACAATGAGCAGTTCTTC. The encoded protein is CASSLSPAGGNNEQFF.

The CDR3 nucleotides read TGTGCCAGTAGTATAGGACAGACGAACACCGGGGAGCTGTTTTTT. Amino acids: CASSIGQTNTGELFF. V gene TRBV19 combines with J gene TRBJ2-2, with a tentative D call TRBD1 (5 bases). The CDR3 sequence is 15 residues long. The germline V and J ends were trimmed by 1 base and 0 bases, with 6 bases remaining between them. Germline V gene data show CDR1 as LNHDA and CDR2 as SQIVND (reference sequence).

For the CDR3, the DNA is TGCGCCAGCAGCAGGGGTGGCCGGACTAGCGGGTCGACCGGGGAGCTGTTTTTT. Translating gives CASSRGGRTSGSTGELFF. The chain couples TRBV4-1 to TRBJ2-2; 11 bases line up with TRBD2. V was clipped by 5 bases and J by 5 bases; unmatched bases: 13. Germline values: CDR1 MGHRA, CDR2 YSYEKL. The CDR3 is made up of 18 amino acids.

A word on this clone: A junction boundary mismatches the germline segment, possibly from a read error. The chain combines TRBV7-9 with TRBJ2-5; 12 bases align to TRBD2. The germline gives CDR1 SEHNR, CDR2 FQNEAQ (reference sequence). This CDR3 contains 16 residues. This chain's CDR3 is CANSLGLAGGAETQYF. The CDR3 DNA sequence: TGTGCCAACAGCTTAGGCCTAGCGGGAGGGGCGGAGACCCAGTACTTC.

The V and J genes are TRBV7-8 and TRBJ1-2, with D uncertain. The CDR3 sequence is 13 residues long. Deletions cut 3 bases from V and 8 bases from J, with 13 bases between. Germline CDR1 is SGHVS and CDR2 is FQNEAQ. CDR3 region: CASSFLGAGGYTF. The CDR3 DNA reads TGTGCCAGCAGCTTTCTAGGCGCGGGGGGCTACACCTTC.

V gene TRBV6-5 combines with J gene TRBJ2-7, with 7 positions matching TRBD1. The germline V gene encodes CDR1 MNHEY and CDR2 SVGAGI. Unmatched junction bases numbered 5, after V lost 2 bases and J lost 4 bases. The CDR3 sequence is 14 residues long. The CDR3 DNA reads TGTGCCAGCAGTTACGGGGGACAGAGATACGAGCAGTACTTC. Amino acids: CASSYGGQRYEQYF.

This CDR3 is CASSPEVGELFF. The CDR3 region has the DNA TGTGCCAGCTCACCTGAGGTTGGGGAGCTGTTTTTT. The chain carries TRBV18 and TRBJ2-2; the D is unclear. With 3 bases removed from V and 8 bases from J, the gap between germline ends came to 7 bases. CDR3 length equals 12 residues. Germline lookup yields CDR1 KGHSH and CDR2 LQKENI. Looking up the rest from reference TRBV18 and TRBJ2-2 gives the full variable domain: NAGVMQNPRHLVRRRGQEARLRCSPMKGHSHVYWYRQLPEEGLKFMVYLQKENIIDESGMPKERFSAEFPKEGPSILRIQQVVRGDSAAYFCASSPEVGELFFGEGSRLTVL.

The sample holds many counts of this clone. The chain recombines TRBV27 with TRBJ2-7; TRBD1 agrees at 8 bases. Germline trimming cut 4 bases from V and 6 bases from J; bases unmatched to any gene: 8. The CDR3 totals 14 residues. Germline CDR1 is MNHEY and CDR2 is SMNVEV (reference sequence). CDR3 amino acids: CASSSGIQGGEQYF. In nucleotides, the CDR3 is TGTGCCAGCAGTTCAGGAATACAGGGGGGCGAGCAGTACTTC.